This TCR beta chain derives from a study of blood T cell repertoires in COVID-19. Study background: Spain, Italy and the United States supplied samples that represented acute and convalescent COVID-19. PBMCs, B-cell-depleted T cells, or T cells were the source of the cDNA or gDNA that made up the material.

The germline CDR1 and CDR2 sequences are SGDLS and YYNGEE. The CDR3 runs 13 residues. V was shortened by 2 bases and J by 5 bases, with 8 bases between the two germline ends. In the authors' methods: Using reference gene primer amplification, nucleated cell counts were estimated. Produced via immunoSEQ multiplex PCR; TCRdb's table is partial and in-frame only. V and J calls and clone size are given by that table; D and trimming were obtained from the DNA. The sample includes 200,000 to 300,000 clones, 75% to 90% seen only once; the top ten take 0.87%. The sequenced sample was PBMCs or T cells enriched from blood (not recorded which). This rearrangement joins TRBV9 to TRBJ1-3, with no clear D. This receptor was taken from a man in his fifties or sixties who had been exposed to COVID-19. The CDR3 coding sequence is TGTGCCAGCAGCGTTCCCCCTCGAAACACCATATATTTT. Encoded protein: CASSVPPRNTIYF.